This T cell receptor (beta chain) was recovered during a study of early T cells in non-severe SARS-CoV-2 infection. Study-wide background: Sequencing targeted bulk RNA from unsorted whole blood, leaving chains unpaired.

The CDR3 spans 12 residues. The V end was cut by 3 bases, the J end by 7 bases, with 9 bases between. This clonotype was counted a few times. TCRdb used MiXCR to reprocess the 5' RACE reads, holding one entry per CDR3 protein. The table lists tens of thousands of distinct CDR3 sequences, less than 5.5% of them singletons. Source material: whole blood. The TCR originated in an adult who was a healthcare worker with PCR-confirmed SARS-CoV-2 infection or an uninfected control (not recorded which). The chain uses TRBV12-3 or TRBV12-4 and TRBJ1-2; no firm D call. The CDR3, as DNA: TGTGCCAGCAGTTTCGAATCAGGTGGCTACACCTTC. This encodes CASSFESGGYTF.